The clone carrying this TCR beta chain was recorded at least ten times. Its antigen is not identified. As to time point: newly diagnosed GD, antithyroid drugs for less than 3 months. The TCR library was prepared using RNA isolated from PBMCs. EDTA tubes collected roughly 10 milliliters of peripheral blood. iRepertoire HTBI primers and Arm-PCR of CDR3 regions built TCR beta libraries. TCRdb re-called the multiplex PCR reads through MiXCR, storing one row per CDR3 protein. The top ten clones hold about 8.3% of a sample with roughly 520,000 distinct CDR3 sequences, around 12% of them seen once. This sample stems from a study of regulatory T cells in long-lasting Graves disease. Study outcomes and limitations: With persistent disease, TRBV28, TRBJ1-2 and TRBJ2-5 were the favored segments. Fewer public clonotypes were shared by new patients (approximately 970) than by persistent patients (roughly 2,500).

CDR3 length: 16 residues. The germline CDR1 and CDR2 sequences are SNHLY and FYNNEI. The V and J ends lost 5 bases and 5 bases respectively, with 19 bases between them. The same sample was also studied in work on T cells in Graves' hyperthyroidism and ophthalmopathy. Turning to that study: Clinical symptoms, serum thyroxine and TRAb, thyroid ultrasound and orbital computed tomography together formed the diagnostic basis.

The receptor comes from a woman aged 25 to 45 with Graves disease. The chain joins TRBV2 to TRBJ2-1; weak D call: TRBD2 (5 bases). The source was peripheral blood mononuclear cells (PBMCs), collected at new diagnosis, from a patient treated with antithyroid drugs. CDR3 nucleotides: TGTGCCAGCAGTCGGCGTTGGAGCGGAGATAACAATGAGCAGTTCTTC. It specifies CASSRRWSGDNNEQFF.